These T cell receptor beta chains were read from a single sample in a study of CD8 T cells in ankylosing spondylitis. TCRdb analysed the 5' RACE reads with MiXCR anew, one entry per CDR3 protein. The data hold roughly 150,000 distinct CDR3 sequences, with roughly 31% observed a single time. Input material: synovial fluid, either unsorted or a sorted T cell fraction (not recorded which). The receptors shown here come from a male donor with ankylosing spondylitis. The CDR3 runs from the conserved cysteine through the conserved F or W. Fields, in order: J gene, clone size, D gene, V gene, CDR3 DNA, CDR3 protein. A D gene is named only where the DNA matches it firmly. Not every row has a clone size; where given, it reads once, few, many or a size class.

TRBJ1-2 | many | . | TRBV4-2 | TGTGCCAGCAGCCCCAGCCCGGGGGAGTCTAACTATGGCTACACCTTC | CASSPSPGESNYGYTF
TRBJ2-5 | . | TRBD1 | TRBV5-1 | TGCGCCAGTACCCCTCGGACAGGGTACCAAGAGACCCAGTACTTC | CASTPRTGYQETQYF
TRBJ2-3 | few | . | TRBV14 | TGTGCCAGCAGAGAACTAGAGTGGACAGATACGCAGTATTTT | CASRELEWTDTQYF
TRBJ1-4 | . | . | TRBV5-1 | TGCGCCAGCAGCTTGACAGCATCTAATGAAAAACTGTTTTTT | CASSLTASNEKLFF
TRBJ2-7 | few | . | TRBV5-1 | TGCGCCAGCAGCTTGGCGGGACTCCGCTACGAGCAGTACTTC | CASSLAGLRYEQYF
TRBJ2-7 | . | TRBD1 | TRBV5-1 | TGCGCCAGCAGCTTGACCGGACAGGCCCCAAACGAGCAGTACTTC | CASSLTGQAPNEQYF
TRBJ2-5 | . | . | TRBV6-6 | TGTGCCAGCAGTTACTCTGTGGAGACCCAGTACTTC | CASSYSVETQYF
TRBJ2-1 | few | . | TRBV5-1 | TGCGCCAGCAGCTCCTCGACCGTATATTCCTACAATGAGCAGTTCTTC | CASSSSTVYSYNEQFF
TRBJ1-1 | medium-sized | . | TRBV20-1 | TGCAGTGCTAGCGGGGGGAACACTGAAGCTTTCTTT | CSASGGNTEAFF
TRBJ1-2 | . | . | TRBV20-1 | TGCAGTGCCCAACCCCCCAACACGGGCCACACCTTC | CSAQPPNTGHTF
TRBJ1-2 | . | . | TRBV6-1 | TGTGCCAGCAGTCGAGGGGGAATTCCTTATGGCTACACCTTC | CASSRGGIPYGYTF
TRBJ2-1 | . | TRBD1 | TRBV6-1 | TGTGCCAGCACCCAAGGTGGGACAGGAGACAATGAGCAGTTCTTC | CASTQGGTGDNEQFF
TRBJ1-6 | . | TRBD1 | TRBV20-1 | TGCTGTGTTAGGGGGCAGGGGGCCTCCTATAATTCACCCCTCCACTTT | CCVRGQGASYNSPLHF
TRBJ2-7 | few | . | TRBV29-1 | TGCAGCTACTTGGCAGTTAAGGACTACGAGCAGTACTTC | CSYLAVKDYEQYF
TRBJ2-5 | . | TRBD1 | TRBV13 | TGTGCCAGCAGCCCCGGACAGGGGGCTTCTCTCCAAGAGACCCAGTACTTC | CASSPGQGASLQETQYF
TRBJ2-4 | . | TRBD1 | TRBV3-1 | TGTGCCAGCAGCCAAGCCAAGGACAGGGGAGCCAAAAACATTCAGTACTTC | CASSQAKDRGAKNIQYF
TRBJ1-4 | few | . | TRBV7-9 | TGTGCCAGCAGCTTAGGACAGGCAACAACTAATGAAAAACTGTTTTTT | CASSLGQATTNEKLFF
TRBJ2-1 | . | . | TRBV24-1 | TGTGCCACCAGTGATCCGTCCCGTCAACCCAATGAGCAGTTCTTC | CATSDPSRQPNEQFF
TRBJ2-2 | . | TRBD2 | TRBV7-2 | TGTGCCAGTCAGACTAGCCGGGACACCGGGGAGCTGTTTTTT | CASQTSRDTGELFF
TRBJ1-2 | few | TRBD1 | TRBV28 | TGTGCCAGCAGTTCCGGGACAGGGGGCCGCGATGGCTACACCTTC | CASSSGTGGRDGYTF
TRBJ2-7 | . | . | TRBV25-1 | TGTGCCAGCAGTGAAACAGGCCGGGGGCGGGACGAGCAGTACTTC | CASSETGRGRDEQYF
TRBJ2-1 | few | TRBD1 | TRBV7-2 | TGTGCCAGCAGCTCCGACAGGGGGCAGTACAATGAGCAGTTCTTC | CASSSDRGQYNEQFF
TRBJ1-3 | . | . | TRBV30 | TGTGCCTGGAGTGTAAGCGGGTTTGGAAACACCATATATTTT | CAWSVSGFGNTIYF
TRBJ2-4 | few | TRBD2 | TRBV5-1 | TGCGCCAGCAGCCTCGGGAGGATTCAGTACTTC | CASSLGRIQYF
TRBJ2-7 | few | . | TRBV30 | TGTGCCTGGACGCGGGGTTTGAACGAGCAGTACTTC | CAWTRGLNEQYF
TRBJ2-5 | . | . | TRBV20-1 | TGCAGTGCTAGAAAGTCAGGGGATATGGCCCAGTACTTC | CSARKSGDMAQYF
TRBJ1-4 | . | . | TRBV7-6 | TGTGCCAGCAGCTTAGGTCGTCAGGATAATGAAAAACTGTTTTTT | CASSLGRQDNEKLFF
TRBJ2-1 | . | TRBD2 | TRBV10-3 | TGTGCCATTTCCGGGGGGTCCGTGGGAGTAAGAGATAGTGAGCAGTTCTTC | CAISGGSVGVRDSEQFF
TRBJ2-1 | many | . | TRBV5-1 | TGCGCCAGCAGCTTGACGGGAGAGAGAAACAATGAGCAGTTCTTC | CASSLTGERNNEQFF
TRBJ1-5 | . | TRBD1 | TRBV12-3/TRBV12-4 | TGTGCCAGCAGTTTTGGTGGGACAGGGGGCAAGGAGCCCCAGCATTTT | CASSFGGTGGKEPQHF
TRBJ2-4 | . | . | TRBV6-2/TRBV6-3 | TGTGCCAGCAACCCTACAGGGGAGGGTTTAGCCAAAAACATTCAGTACTTC | CASNPTGEGLAKNIQYF
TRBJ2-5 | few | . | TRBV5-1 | TGCGCCAGCAGCTTGGCCGGTATACAAGAGACCCAGTACTTC | CASSLAGIQETQYF
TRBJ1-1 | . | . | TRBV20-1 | TGCAGTGCTAGTTTTTCGGGGCACTTGAACACTGAAGCTTTCTTT | CSASFSGHLNTEAFF
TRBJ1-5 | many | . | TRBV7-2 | TGTGCCAGCAGCTTAATCAGGGGCAATCAGCCCCAGCATTTT | CASSLIRGNQPQHF
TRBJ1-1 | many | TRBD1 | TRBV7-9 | TGTGCCAGCAGCCCCGGGACAGGGATTAGTGAAGCTTTCTTT | CASSPGTGISEAFF
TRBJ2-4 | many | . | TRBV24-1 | TGTGCCACCAGTGATTTAAGGATGACCAAAAACATTCAGTACTTC | CATSDLRMTKNIQYF
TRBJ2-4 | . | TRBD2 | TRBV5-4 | TGTGCCAGCCGACCAGCGGGAGAAGACGGCAAAAACATTCAGTACTTC | CASRPAGEDGKNIQYF
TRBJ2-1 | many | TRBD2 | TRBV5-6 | TGTGCCAGCAGCCTCCTAGGGATAGCGGGAGAGGTAAATGAGCAGTTCTTC | CASSLLGIAGEVNEQFF